A selection of T cell receptor beta chains follows, all from one sample in a study of blood T cell repertoires in COVID-19. The table came from immunoSEQ multiplex PCR; TCRdb's copy has only in-frame clones and leaves some out. The sample lists 120,000 to 150,000 clones, roughly 86% occurring once. Sequencing was performed on peripheral blood. Receptor source: a woman aged 45-65 years with acute or convalescent COVID-19. CDR3s include the opening cysteine and the closing phenylalanine or tryptophan.

J: TRBJ2-3
V: TRBV11-3
CDR3: CASSFQGADTQYF

J: TRBJ2-7
V: TRBV5-4
CDR3: CASSPRRGRYEQYF

J: TRBJ1-2
V: TRBV10-2
CDR3: CASSDGYGYTF

J: TRBJ2-1
V: TRBV30
CDR3: CAWRRTSGGINEQFF

J: TRBJ1-5
V: TRBV6-2/TRBV6-3
CDR3: CASSYPRILLDQPQHF

J: TRBJ1-5
V: TRBV28
CDR3: CASSPGIWQPQHF

J: TRBJ2-5
V: TRBV9
CDR3: CASGQGETQYF

J: TRBJ2-7
V: TRBV19
CDR3: CASSDQAGFYEQYF

J: TRBJ2-3
V: TRBV7-3
CDR3: CASRGDGGTDTQYF

J: TRBJ1-2
V: TRBV4-2
CDR3: CASSVTSGNNYGYTF

J: TRBJ1-2
V: TRBV6-5
CDR3: CASKGTGNYGYTF

J: TRBJ1-1
V: TRBV12-5
CDR3: CASGLVRRGNTEAFF

J: TRBJ2-7
V: TRBV10-1
CDR3: CASSASGTESYEQYF

J: TRBJ1-3
V: TRBV20-1
CDR3: CSASHRGSTIYF

J: TRBJ1-1
V: TRBV4-1
CDR3: CASSQDHGRNTEAFF

J: TRBJ2-1
V: TRBV4-2
CDR3: CASSSRGGLHNEQFF

J: TRBJ2-1
V: TRBV5-6
CDR3: CASSSLAGFSYNEQFF

J: TRBJ2-7
V: TRBV24-1
CDR3: CATSAAAGFNSYEQYF

J: TRBJ2-1
V: TRBV6-5
CDR3: CASSTSGGDYNEQFF

J: TRBJ1-2
V: TRBV25-1
CDR3: CASSEGQGSYGYTF

J: TRBJ2-1
V: TRBV18
CDR3: CASSPRGPSYNEQFF

J: TRBJ1-1
V: TRBV19
CDR3: CASSGQTNTEAFF

J: TRBJ1-6
V: TRBV11-2
CDR3: CASSLQGARNSPLHF

J: TRBJ1-1
V: TRBV5-1
CDR3: CASSLLRNGDTEAFF